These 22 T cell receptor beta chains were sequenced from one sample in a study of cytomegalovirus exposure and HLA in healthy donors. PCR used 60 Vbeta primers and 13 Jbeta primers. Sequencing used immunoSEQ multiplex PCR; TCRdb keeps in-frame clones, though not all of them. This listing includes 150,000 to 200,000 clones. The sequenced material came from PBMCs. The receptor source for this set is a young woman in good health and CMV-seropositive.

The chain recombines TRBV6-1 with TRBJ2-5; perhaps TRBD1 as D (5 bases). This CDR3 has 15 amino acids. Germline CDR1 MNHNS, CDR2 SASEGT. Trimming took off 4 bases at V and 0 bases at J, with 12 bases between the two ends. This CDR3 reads CASSGDKGYQETQYF. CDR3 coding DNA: TGTGCCAGCAGTGGTGATAAGGGGTACCAAGAGACCCAGTACTTC.

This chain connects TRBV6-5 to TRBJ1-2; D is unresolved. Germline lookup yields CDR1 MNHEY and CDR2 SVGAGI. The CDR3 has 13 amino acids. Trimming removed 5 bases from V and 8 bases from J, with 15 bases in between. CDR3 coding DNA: TGTGCCAGCAGTCCCCAACTGGGCACGGGCTACACCTTC. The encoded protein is CASSPQLGTGYTF.

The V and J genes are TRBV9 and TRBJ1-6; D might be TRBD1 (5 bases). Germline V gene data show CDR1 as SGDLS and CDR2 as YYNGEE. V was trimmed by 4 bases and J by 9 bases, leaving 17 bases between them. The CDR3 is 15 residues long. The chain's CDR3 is CASSPSGVGRSPLHF. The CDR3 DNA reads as TGTGCCAGCAGCCCTTCGGGGGTGGGGCGTTCACCCCTCCACTTT. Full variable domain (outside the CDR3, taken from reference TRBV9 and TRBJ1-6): DSGVTQTPKHLITATGQRVTLRCSPRSGDLSVYWYQQSLDQGLQFLIQYYNGEERAKGNILERFSAQQFPDLHSELNLSSLELGDSALYFCASSPSGVGRSPLHFGNGTRLTVT.

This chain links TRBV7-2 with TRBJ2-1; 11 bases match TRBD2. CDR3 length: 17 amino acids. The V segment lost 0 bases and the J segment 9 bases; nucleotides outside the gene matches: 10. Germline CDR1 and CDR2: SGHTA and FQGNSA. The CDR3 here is CASSLASGGAKRVEQFF. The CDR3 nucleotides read TGTGCCAGCAGCTTAGCTAGCGGGGGGGCAAAAAGAGTTGAGCAGTTCTTC. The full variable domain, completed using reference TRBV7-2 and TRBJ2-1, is GAGVSQSPSNKVTEKGKDVELRCDPISGHTALYWYRQSLGQGLEFLIYFQGNSAPDKSGLPSDRFSAERTGGSVSTLTIQRTQQEDSAVYLCASSLASGGAKRVEQFFGPGTRLTVL.

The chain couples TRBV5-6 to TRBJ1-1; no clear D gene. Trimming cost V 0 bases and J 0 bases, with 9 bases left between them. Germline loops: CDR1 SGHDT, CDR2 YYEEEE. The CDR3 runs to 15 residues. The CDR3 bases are TGTGCCAGCAGCTTGGTAGCAACAATGAACACTGAAGCTTTCTTT. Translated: CASSLVATMNTEAFF.

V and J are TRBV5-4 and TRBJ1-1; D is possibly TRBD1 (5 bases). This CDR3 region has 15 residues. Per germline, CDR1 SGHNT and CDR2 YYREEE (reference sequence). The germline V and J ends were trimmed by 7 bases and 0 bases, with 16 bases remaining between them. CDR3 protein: CASRPGGSMNTEAFF. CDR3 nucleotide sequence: TGTGCCAGCCGCCCCGGGGGGTCCATGAACACTGAAGCTTTCTTT.

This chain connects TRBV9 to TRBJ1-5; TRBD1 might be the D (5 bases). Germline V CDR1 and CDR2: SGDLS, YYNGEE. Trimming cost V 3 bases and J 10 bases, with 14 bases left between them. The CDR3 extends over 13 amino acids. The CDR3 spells CASSAGQTDPQHF. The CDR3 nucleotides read TGTGCCAGCAGCGCCGGACAAACGGATCCCCAGCATTTT.

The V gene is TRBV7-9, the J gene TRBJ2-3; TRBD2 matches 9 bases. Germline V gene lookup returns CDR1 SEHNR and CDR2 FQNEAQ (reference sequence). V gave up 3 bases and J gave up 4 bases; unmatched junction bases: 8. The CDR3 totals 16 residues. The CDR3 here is CASSFHLAGSADTQYF. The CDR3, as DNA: TGTGCCAGCAGCTTCCATCTAGCGGGGAGCGCAGATACGCAGTATTTT.

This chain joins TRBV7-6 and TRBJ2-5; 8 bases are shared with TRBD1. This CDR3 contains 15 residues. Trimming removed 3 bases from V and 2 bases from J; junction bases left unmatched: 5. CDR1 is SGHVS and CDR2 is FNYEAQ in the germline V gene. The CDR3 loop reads CASSFTGTGQETQYF. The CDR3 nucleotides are TGTGCCAGCAGCTTCACCGGGACAGGTCAAGAGACCCAGTACTTC.

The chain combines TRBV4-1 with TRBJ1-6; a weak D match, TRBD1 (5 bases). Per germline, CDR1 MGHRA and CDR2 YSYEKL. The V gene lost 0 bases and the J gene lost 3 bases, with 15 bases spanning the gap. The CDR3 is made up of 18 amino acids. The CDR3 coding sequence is TGCGCCAGCAGCCAAGATTTCGGTAGGGGCAACTATAATTCACCCCTCCACTTT. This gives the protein CASSQDFGRGNYNSPLHF.

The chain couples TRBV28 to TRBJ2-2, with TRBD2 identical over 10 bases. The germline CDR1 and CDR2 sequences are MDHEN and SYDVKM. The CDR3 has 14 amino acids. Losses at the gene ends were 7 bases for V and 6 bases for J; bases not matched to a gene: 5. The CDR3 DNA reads TGTGCCAGCACAAGCGGGGGGGCCCCCGGGGAGCTGTTTTTT. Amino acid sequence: CASTSGGAPGELFF.

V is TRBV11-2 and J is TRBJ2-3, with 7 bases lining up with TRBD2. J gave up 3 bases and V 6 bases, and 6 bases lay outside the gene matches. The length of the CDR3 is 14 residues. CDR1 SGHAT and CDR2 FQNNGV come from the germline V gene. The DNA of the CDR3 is TGTGCCAGCAGAAAGGGACTAAAGACAGATACGCAGTATTTT. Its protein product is CASRKGLKTDTQYF.

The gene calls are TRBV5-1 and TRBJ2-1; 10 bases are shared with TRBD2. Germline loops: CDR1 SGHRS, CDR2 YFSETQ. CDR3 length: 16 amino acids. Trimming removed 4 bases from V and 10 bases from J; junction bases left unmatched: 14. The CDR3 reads CASSPAGGLAGVEQFF. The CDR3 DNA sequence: TGCGCCAGCAGCCCGGCCGGAGGGCTAGCGGGAGTCGAGCAGTTCTTC. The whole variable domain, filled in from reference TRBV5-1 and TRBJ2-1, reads KAGVTQTPRYLIKTRGQQVTLSCSPISGHRSVSWYQQTPGQGLQFLFEYFSETQRNKGNFPGRFSGRQFSNSRSEMNVSTLELGDSALYLCASSPAGGLAGVEQFFGPGTRLTVL.

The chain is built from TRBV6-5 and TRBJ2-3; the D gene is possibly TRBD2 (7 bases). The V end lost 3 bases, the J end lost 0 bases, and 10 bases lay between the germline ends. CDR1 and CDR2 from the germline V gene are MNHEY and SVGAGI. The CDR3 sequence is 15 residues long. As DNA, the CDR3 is TGTGCCAGCAGTTATGGGGGGGCCAGCACAGATACGCAGTATTTT. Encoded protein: CASSYGGASTDTQYF.

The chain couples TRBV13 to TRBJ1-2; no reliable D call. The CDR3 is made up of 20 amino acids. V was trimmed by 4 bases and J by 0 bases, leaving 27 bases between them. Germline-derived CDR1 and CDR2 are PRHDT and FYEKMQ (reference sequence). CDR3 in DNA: TGTGCCAGCAGCTCCACAAGAAACCCGGAGAAAGCCGTATCTAACTATGGCTACACCTTC. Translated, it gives CASSSTRNPEKAVSNYGYTF. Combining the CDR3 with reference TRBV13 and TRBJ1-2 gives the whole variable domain AAGVIQSPRHLIKEKRETATLKCYPIPRHDTVYWYQQGPGQDPQFLISFYEKMQSDKGSIPDRFSAQQFSDYHSELNMSSLELGDSALYFCASSSTRNPEKAVSNYGYTFGSGTRLTVV.

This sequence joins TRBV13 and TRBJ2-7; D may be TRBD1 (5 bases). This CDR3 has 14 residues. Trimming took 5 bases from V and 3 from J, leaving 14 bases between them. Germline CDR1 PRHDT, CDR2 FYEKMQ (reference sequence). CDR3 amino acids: CASSELLQGYEQYF. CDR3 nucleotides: TGTGCCAGCAGCGAGTTACTTCAGGGCTACGAGCAGTACTTC.

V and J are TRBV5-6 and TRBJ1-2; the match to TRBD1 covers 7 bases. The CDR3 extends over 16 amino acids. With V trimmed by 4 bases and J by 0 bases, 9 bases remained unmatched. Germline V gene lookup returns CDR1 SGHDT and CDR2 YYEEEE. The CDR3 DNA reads TGTGCCAGCAGCCGATACGGCAGGGGGGCTAACTATGGCTACACCTTC. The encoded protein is CASSRYGRGANYGYTF.

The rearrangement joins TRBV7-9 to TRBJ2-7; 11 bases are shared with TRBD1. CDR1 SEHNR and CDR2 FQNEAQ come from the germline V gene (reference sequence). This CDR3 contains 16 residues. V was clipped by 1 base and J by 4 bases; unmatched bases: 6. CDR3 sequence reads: CASSLVGQGALYEQYF. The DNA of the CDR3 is TGTGCCAGCAGCTTAGTCGGACAGGGGGCTTTATACGAGCAGTACTTC.

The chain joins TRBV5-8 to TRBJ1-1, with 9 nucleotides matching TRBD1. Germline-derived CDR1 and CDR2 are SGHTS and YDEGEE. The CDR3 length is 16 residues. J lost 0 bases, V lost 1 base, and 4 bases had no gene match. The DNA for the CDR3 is TGTGCCAGCAGCTTGTGGGGGACAGGGCTGAACACTGAAGCTTTCTTT. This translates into CASSLWGTGLNTEAFF.

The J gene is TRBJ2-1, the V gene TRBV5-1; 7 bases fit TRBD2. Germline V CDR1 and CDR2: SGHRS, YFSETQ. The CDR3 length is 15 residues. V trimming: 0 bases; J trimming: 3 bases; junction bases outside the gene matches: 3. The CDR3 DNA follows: TGCGCCAGCAGCTTGGTTGCGGGAGTCTACAATGAGCAGTTCTTC. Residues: CASSLVAGVYNEQFF.

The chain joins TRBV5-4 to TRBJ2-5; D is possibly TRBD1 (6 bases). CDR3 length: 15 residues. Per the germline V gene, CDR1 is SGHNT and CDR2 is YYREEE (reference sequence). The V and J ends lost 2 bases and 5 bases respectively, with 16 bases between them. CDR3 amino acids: CASSLLEAGEETQYF. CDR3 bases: TGTGCCAGCAGCTTACTCGAGGCAGGGGAGGAGACCCAGTACTTC.

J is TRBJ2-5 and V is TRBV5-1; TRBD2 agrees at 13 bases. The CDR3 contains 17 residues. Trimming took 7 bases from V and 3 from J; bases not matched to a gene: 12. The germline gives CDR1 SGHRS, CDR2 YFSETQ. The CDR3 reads CASPEGLAGVNEETQYF. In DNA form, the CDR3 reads TGCGCCAGCCCGGAAGGACTAGCGGGGGTGAACGAAGAGACCCAGTACTTC.